The clone carrying this T cell receptor beta chain was recorded many times. Its antigen remains unidentified. This CDR3 region has 14 residues. Germline V gene sequence: CDR1 MGHRA, CDR2 YSYEKL. Unmatched junction bases numbered 4, after V lost 7 bases and J lost 1 base. Diagnoses rested on clinical symptoms, serum thyroxine and TRAb, thyroid ultrasound and orbital computed tomography. The data belong to a study of T cells in Graves' hyperthyroidism and ophthalmopathy. General observations from the study: Ophthalmopathy got predicted by the model a median 6.5 months before its onset. Blood also held most thyroid clonotypes expanded beyond 0.001. Ophthalmopathy was told apart from stable hyperthyroidism by a 13 V-J model.

TCR beta CDR3 region amplification was performed from RNA transcripts. An initial round of RT-PCR targeting the TCR CDR3 relied on the HTBI primer set. TCRdb fed the multiplex PCR reads into MiXCR, producing one record per CDR3 protein. The sample records 480,000 or so distinct CDR3 sequences, about 15% being singletons. This clonotype was sampled from a woman aged 18-35 years with Graves' hyperthyroidism. The genes are TRBV4-1 and TRBJ2-1; 7 bases match TRBD2. Sequencing was carried out using blood. The CDR3 loop is CASKTSLSYNEQFF. In DNA, the CDR3 is TGCGCCAGCAAGACTAGCCTTTCCTACAATGAGCAGTTCTTC.